The T cell receptor (beta chain) under discussion was sequenced for a study of cytomegalovirus exposure and HLA in healthy donors. This CDR3 is 14 amino acids long. CDR1 SGDLS and CDR2 YYNGEE come from the germline V gene. V lost 3 bases, J lost 1 base, and 2 bases stayed unmatched. PCR involved 60 Vbeta and 13 Jbeta primers. The authors' processing: Roughly 11 million shared chains were among the 65 million to 85 million unique TCR beta chains that a later analysis counted. Data came from immunoSEQ multiplex PCR; TCRdb stores just in-frame clones and leaves some out. V, J and clone size derive from that table, while D and trimming were established from the DNA sequence. The data show approximately 170,000 clones, roughly 79% seen once.

The chain combines TRBV9 with TRBJ2-3; 7 bases are a match to TRBD1. This TCR was recovered from a man in his forties or fifties in good health and CMV-seronegative. The sequenced material came from PBMCs. This CDR3 is CASSAQGGTDTQYF. CDR3 DNA: TGTGCCAGCAGCGCTCAGGGGGGCACAGATACGCAGTATTTT.